This entry concerns a single T cell receptor beta chain. The sample comes from a study of PD-1 blockade in classical Hodgkin lymphoma. TCRdb's copy holds only in-frame clones and misses some; the assay was immunoSEQ multiplex PCR. Of some 150,000 clones in the sample, about 78% were seen once. Exposure to brentuximab vedotin varied, and each patient had relapsed following autologous stem cell transplantation. The V and J ends lost 7 bases and 1 base respectively, with 14 bases between them. This CDR3 is 15 amino acids long. Germline V CDR1 and CDR2: LNHNV, YYDKDF (reference sequence). This clonotype was sampled from a human donor with classical Hodgkin lymphoma. V is TRBV15 and J is TRBJ1-5; no reliable D call. Sequencing used peripheral blood mononuclear cells (PBMCs), obtained before the second cycle of nivolumab. The DNA of the CDR3 is TGTGCCACCACTCCTAGTGGATCGAGCAATCAGCCCCAGCATTTT. Amino acid sequence: CATTPSGSSNQPQHF.